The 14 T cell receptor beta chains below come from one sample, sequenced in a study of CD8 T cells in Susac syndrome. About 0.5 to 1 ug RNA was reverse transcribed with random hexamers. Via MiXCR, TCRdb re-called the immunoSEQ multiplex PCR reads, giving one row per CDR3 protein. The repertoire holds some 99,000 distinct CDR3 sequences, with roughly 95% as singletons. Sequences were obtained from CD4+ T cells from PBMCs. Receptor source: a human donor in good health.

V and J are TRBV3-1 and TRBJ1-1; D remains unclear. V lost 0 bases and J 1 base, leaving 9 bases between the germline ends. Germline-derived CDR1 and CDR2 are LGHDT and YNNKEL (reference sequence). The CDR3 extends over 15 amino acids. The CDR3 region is CASSQEVRANTEAFF. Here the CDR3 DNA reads TGTGCCAGCAGCCAAGAGGTACGGGCGAACACTGAAGCTTTCTTT.

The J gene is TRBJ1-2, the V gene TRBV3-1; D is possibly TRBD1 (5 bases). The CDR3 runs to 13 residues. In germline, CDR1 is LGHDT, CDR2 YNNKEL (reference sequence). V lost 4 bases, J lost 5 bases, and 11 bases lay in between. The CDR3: CASSPNGGYGYTF. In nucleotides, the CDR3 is TGTGCCAGCAGCCCCAACGGGGGGTATGGCTACACCTTC.

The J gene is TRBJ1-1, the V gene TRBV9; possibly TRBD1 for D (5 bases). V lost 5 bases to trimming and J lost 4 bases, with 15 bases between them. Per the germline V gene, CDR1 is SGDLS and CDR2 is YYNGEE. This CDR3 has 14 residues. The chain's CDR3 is CASRGEGFGTEAFF. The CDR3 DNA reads TGTGCCAGCAGGGGGGAAGGCTTCGGCACTGAAGCTTTCTTT.

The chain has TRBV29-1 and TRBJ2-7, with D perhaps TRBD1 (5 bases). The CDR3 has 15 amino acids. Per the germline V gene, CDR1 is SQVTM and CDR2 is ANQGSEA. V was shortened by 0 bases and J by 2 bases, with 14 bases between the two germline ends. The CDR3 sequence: CSVEDYLQGTYEQYF. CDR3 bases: TGCAGCGTTGAAGATTATCTCCAGGGCACCTACGAGCAGTACTTC.

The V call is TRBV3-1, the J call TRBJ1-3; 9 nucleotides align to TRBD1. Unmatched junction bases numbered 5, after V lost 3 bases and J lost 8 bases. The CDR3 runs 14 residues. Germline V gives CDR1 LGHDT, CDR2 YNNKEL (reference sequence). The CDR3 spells CASSQGQGRHTIYF. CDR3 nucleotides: TGTGCCAGCAGCCAGGGACAGGGAAGACACACCATATATTTT.

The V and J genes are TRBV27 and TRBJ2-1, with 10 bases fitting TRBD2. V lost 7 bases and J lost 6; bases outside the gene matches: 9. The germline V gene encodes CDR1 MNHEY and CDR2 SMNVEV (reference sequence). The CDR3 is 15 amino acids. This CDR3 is CASTNLAGALNEQFF. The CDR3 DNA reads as TGTGCCAGCACCAACCTAGCGGGGGCCCTCAATGAGCAGTTCTTC.

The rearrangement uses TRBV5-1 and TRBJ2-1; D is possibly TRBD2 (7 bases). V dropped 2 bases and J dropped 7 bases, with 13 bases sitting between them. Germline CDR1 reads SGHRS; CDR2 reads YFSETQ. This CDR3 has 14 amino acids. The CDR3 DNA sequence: TGCGCCAGCAGCTTCGAGGGGGGGCGGAATGAGCAGTTCTTC. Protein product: CASSFEGGRNEQFF.

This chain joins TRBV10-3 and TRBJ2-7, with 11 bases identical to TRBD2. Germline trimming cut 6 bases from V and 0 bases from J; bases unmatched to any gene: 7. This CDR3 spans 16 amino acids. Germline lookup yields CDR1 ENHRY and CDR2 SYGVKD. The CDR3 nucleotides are TGTGCCATCAGGGGTCCTAGCGGGGGGAGCTCCTACGAGCAGTACTTC. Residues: CAIRGPSGGSSYEQYF.

The CDR3 sequence is CASSPLRGLETQYF. The CDR3 bases are TGTGCCAGCAGCCCGTTGAGAGGGCTGGAGACCCAGTACTTC. The chain joins TRBV5-6 to TRBJ2-5; tentatively, D is TRBD2 (5 bases). This CDR3 comprises 14 residues. Deletions cut 4 bases from V and 5 bases from J, with 15 bases between. The germline gives CDR1 SGHDT, CDR2 YYEEEE.

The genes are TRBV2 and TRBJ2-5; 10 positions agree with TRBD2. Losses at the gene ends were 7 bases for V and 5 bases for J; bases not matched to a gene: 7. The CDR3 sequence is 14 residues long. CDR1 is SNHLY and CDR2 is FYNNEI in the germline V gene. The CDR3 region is CASIKREGRETQYF. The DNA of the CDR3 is TGTGCCAGCATAAAGCGGGAGGGCCGGGAGACCCAGTACTTC.

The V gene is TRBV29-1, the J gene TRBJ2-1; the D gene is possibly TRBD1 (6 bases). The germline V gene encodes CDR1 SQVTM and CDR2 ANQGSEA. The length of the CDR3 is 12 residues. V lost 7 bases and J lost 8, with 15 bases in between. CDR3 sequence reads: CSESQGLDEQFF. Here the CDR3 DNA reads TGCAGCGAGTCACAGGGATTGGATGAGCAGTTCTTC.

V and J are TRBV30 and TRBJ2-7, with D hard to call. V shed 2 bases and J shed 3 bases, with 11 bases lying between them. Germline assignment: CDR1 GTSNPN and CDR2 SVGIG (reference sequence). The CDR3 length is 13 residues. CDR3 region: CAWSRGTGYEQYF. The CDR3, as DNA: TGTGCCTGGAGTCGAGGAACGGGCTACGAGCAGTACTTC.

CDR3 in DNA: TGTGCCAGCAGTCTATACACTCCCAGACTAGCGGGAGGGACGTCCCAGTACTTC. It codes for CASSLYTPRLAGGTSQYF. The V call is TRBV2, the J call TRBJ2-5, with 14 bases lining up with TRBD2. CDR3 length equals 18 residues. CDR1 SNHLY and CDR2 FYNNEI come from the germline V gene. V lost 5 bases to trimming and J lost 9 bases; unmatched junction nucleotides: 17.

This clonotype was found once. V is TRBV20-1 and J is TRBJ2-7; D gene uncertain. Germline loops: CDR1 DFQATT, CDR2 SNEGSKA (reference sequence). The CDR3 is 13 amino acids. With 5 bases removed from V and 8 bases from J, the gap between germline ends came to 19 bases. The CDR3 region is CSARTAVVLQQYF. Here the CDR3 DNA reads TGCAGTGCTCGAACGGCAGTAGTTCTTCAGCAGTACTTC.